The clone carrying this T cell receptor beta chain was observed at least ten times. As yet, its antigen is unknown. This entry comes from a study of T cell repertoires in cytomegalovirus infection. Study context: Public TCR beta signatures were indicative of both CMV infection and a matching HLA type. Points from the study as a whole: People with CMV and the relevant HLA were identified by cumulative public TCR beta family frequency. Predominance within the ex vivo response was attributable to HLA-C-restricted CMV-specific TCR beta clonotypes.

This CDR3 region has 14 residues. Looked up from germline, CDR1 is SNHLY and CDR2 is FYNNEI. Trimming took 3 bases from V and 6 from J, leaving 14 bases between them. TCRdb ran MiXCR on the reads and lists one entry per CDR3 protein. The sample includes some 230,000 distinct CDR3 sequences, approximately 22% seen only once; the top ten take 15% to 20%. Sequencing was carried out using CD8+ T cells from PBMCs. This clonotype was obtained from a human donor in good health (CMV status not recorded). Some clones in this sample may be carry-over from other donors' samples. The chain recombines TRBV2 with TRBJ1-1; D not resolved. DNA for the CDR3: TGTGCCAGCAGTGAGGGAGGGCCCGGGGCTGAAGCTTTCTTT. Amino acids: CASSEGGPGAEAFF.